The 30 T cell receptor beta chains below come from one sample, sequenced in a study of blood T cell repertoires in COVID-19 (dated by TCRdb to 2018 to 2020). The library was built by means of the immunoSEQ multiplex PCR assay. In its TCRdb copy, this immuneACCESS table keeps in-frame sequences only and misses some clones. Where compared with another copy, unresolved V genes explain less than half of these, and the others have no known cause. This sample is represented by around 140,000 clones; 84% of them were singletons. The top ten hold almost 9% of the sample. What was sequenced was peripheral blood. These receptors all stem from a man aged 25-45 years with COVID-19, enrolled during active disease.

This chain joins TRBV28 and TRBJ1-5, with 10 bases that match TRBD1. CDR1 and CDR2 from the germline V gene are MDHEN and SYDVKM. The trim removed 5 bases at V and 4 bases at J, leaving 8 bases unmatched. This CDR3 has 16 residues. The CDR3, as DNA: TGTGCCAGCAGTCCAAGGGGACAGGGGAAGAATCAGCCCCAGCATTTT. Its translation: CASSPRGQGKNQPQHF.

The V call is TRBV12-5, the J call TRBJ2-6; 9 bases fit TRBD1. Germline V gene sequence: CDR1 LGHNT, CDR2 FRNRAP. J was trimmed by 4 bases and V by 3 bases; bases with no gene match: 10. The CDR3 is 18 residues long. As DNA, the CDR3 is TGTGCTAGTGGTTTTCTGGACAGGGGAAGGTCCGGGGCCAACGTCCTGACTTTC. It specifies CASGFLDRGRSGANVLTF.

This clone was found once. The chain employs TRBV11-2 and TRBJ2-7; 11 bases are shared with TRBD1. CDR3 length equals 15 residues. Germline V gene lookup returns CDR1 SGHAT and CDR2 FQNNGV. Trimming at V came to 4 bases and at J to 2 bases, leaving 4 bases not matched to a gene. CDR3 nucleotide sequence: TGTGCCAGCAGCTCCGGGACAGGGGGGACCTACGAGCAGTACTTC. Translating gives CASSSGTGGTYEQYF.

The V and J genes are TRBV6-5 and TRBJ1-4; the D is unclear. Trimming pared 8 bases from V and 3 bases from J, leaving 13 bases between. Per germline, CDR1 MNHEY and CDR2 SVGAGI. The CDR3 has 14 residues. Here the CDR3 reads CASSQSRANEKLFF. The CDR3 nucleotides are TGTGCCAGCTCGCAGTCGCGGGCTAATGAAAAACTGTTTTTT.

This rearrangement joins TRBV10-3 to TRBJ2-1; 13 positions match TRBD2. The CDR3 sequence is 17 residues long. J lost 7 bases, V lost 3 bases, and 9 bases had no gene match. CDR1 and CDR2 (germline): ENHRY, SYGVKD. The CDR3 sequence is CAISDTGTSGKLNEQFF. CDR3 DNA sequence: TGTGCCATCAGTGACACGGGGACTAGCGGGAAATTGAATGAGCAGTTCTTC.

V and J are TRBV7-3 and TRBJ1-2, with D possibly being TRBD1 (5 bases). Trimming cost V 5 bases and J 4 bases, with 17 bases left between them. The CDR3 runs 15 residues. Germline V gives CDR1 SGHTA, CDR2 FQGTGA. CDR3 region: CASSPGDLLAYGYTF. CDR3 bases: TGTGCCAGCAGCCCCGGGGACTTGCTCGCCTATGGCTACACCTTC.

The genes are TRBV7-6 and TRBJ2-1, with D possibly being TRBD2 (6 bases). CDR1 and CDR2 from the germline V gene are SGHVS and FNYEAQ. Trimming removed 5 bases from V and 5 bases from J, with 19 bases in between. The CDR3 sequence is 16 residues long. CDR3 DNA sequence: TGTGCCAGCAGCCCTAGCTCCCGGACTAATAACAATGAGCAGTTCTTC. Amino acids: CASSPSSRTNNNEQFF.

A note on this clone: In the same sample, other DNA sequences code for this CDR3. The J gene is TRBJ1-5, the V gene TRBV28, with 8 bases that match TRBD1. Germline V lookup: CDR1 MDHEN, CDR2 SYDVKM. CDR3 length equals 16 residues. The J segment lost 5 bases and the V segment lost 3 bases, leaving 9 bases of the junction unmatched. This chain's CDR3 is CASSLGGRGPDQPQHF. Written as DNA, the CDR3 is TGTGCCAGCAGTTTGGGCGGCAGGGGGCCCGATCAGCCCCAGCATTTT.

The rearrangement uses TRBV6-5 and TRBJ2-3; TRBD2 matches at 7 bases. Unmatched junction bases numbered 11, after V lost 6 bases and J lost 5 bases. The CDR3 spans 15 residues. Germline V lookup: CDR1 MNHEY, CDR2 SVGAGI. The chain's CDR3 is CASRTTSTGGDTQYF. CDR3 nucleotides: TGTGCCAGCAGAACGACTAGCACAGGAGGAGATACGCAGTATTTT.

The CDR3 coding sequence is TGTGCCAGCAGTTTAAATGCCCGACGAGGGTCAGATACGCAGTATTTT. Protein product: CASSLNARRGSDTQYF. The chain combines TRBV27 with TRBJ2-3; a weak D match, TRBD2 (5 bases). Trimming shortened V by 2 bases and J by 4 bases, and 16 bases separated the two germline ends. Per germline, CDR1 MNHEY and CDR2 SMNVEV (reference sequence). The CDR3 covers 16 residues.

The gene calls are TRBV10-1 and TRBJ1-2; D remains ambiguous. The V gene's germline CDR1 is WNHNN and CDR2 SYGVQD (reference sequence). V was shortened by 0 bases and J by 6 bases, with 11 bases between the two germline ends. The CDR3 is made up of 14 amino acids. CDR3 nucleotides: TGCGCCAGCAGTGAGTCCGACTGGCCCCATGGCTACACCTTC. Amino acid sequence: CASSESDWPHGYTF.

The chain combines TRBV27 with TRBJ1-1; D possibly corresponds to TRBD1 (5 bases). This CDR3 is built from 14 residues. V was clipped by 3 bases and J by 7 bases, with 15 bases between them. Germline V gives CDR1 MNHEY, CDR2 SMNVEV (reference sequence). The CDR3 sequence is CASSLAGWGGEAFF. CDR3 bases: TGTGCCAGCAGTTTGGCCGGATGGGGGGGTGAAGCTTTCTTT.

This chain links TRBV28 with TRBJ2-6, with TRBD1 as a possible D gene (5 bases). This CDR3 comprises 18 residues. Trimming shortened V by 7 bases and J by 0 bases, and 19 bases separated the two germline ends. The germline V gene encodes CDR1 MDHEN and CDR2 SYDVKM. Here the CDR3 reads CASTPSEGVSSGANVLTF. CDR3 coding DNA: TGTGCCAGCACCCCGTCGGAAGGGGTCTCCTCTGGGGCCAACGTCCTGACTTTC. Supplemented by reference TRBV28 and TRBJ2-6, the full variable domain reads DVKVTQSSRYLVKRTGEKVFLECVQDMDHENMFWYRQDPGLGLRLIYFSYDVKMKEKGDIPEGYSVSREKKERFSLILESASTNQTSMYLCASTPSEGVSSGANVLTFGAGSRLTVL.

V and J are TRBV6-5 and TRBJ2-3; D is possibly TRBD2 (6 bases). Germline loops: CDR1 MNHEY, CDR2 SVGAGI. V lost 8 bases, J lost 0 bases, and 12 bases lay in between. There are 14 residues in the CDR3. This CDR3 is CASGDSGSTDTQYF. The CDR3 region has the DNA TGTGCCAGCGGGGACTCGGGGAGCACAGATACGCAGTATTTT.

CDR3 loop: CASSPSGVIGNQPQHF. The CDR3, as DNA: TGTGCCAGCAGCCCCTCTGGAGTGATCGGGAATCAGCCCCAGCATTTT. This chain joins TRBV3-1 (or the pseudogene TRBV3-2) and TRBJ1-5; no reliable D call. The CDR3 totals 16 residues. Germline V gene lookup returns CDR1 LGHDT and CDR2 YNNKEL (reference sequence). V was shortened by 4 bases and J by 4 bases, with 17 bases between the two germline ends.

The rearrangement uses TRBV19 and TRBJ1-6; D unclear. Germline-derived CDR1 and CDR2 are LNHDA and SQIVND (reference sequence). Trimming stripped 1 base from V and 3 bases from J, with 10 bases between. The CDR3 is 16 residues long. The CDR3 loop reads CASSIVQKNYNSPLHF. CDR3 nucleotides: TGTGCCAGTAGTATAGTTCAGAAGAACTATAATTCACCCCTCCACTTT. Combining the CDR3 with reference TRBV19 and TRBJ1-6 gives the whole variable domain DGGITQSPKYLFRKEGQNVTLSCEQNLNHDAMYWYRQDPGQGLRLIYYSQIVNDFQKGDIAEGYSVSREKKESFPLTVTSAQKNPTAFYLCASSIVQKNYNSPLHFGNGTRLTVT.

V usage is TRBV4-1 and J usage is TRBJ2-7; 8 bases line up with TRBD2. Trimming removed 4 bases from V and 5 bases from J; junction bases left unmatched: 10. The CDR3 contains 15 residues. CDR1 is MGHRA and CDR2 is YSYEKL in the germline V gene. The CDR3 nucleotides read TGCGCCAGCAGCCTGTTCGGGAGGGCCGAGGACGAGCAGTACTTC. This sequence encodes CASSLFGRAEDEQYF.

The chain's CDR3 is CASSPRGYNEQFF. The DNA of the CDR3 is TGCGCCAGCAGCCCTAGAGGCTACAATGAGCAGTTCTTC. The rearrangement joins TRBV5-1 to TRBJ2-1; D is ambiguous. The CDR3 contains 13 residues. CDR1 and CDR2 from the germline V gene are SGHRS and YFSETQ. The ends were cut back, 4 bases at V and 3 bases at J, with 8 bases in the middle. The full variable domain, in which reference TRBV5-1 and TRBJ2-1 provide the parts outside the CDR3, is KAGVTQTPRYLIKTRGQQVTLSCSPISGHRSVSWYQQTPGQGLQFLFEYFSETQRNKGNFPGRFSGRQFSNSRSEMNVSTLELGDSALYLCASSPRGYNEQFFGPGTRLTVL.

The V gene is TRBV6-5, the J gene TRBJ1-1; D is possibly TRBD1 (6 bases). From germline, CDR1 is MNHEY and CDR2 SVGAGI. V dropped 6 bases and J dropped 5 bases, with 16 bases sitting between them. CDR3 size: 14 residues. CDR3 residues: CASRTTRQDTEAFF. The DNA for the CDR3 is TGTGCCAGCAGGACGACCAGACAGGATACTGAAGCTTTCTTT.

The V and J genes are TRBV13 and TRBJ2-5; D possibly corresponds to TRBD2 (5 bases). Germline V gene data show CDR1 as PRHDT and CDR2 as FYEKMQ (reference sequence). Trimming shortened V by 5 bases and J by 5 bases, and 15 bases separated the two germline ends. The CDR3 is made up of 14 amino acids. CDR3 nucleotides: TGTGCCAGCAGCCAGGAGGAAGAACAGGAGACCCAGTACTTC. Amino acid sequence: CASSQEEEQETQYF.

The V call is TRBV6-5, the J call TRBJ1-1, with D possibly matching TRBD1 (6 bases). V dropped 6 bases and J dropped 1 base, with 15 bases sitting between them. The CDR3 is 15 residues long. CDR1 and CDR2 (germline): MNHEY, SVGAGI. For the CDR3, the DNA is TGTGCCAGCAGCTATTACCCGACAGGGAACACTGAAGCTTTCTTT. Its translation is CASSYYPTGNTEAFF.

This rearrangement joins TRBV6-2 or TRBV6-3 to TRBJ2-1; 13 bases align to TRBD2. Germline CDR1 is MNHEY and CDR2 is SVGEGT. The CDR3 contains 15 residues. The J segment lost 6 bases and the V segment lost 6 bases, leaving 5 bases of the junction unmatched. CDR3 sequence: CASSQGLAGVNEQFF. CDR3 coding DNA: TGTGCCAGCAGCCAAGGACTAGCGGGAGTCAATGAGCAGTTCTTC.

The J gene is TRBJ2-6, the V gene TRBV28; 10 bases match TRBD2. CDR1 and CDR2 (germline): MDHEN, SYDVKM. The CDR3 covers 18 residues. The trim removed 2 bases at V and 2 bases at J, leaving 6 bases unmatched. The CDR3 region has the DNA TGTGCCAGCAGTTTACCTAGCGGGAGTGGTACTGGGGCCAACGTCCTGACTTTC. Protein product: CASSLPSGSGTGANVLTF. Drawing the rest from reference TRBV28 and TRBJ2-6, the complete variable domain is DVKVTQSSRYLVKRTGEKVFLECVQDMDHENMFWYRQDPGLGLRLIYFSYDVKMKEKGDIPEGYSVSREKKERFSLILESASTNQTSMYLCASSLPSGSGTGANVLTFGAGSRLTVL.

CDR3 in DNA: TGTGCCATCGGATCGGGGGAGGAGACCCAGTACTTC. This codes for CAIGSGEETQYF. J is TRBJ2-5 and V is TRBV10-3; tentative D call: TRBD2 (6 bases). The CDR3 has 12 residues. CDR1 is ENHRY, CDR2 SYGVKD, per germline. The V and J ends lost 8 bases and 5 bases respectively, with 12 bases between them.

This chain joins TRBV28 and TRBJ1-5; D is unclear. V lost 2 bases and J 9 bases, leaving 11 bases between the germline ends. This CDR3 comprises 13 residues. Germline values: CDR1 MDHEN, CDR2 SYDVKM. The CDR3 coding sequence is TGTGCCAGCAGTTTAAAGCTCGAATGGCCCCAGCATTTT. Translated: CASSLKLEWPQHF.

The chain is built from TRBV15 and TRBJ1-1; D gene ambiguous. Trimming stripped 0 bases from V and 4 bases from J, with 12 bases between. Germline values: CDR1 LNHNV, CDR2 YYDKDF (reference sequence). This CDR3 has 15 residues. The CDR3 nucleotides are TGTGCCACCAGCAGAGAGACAAACAGACCCACTGAAGCTTTCTTT. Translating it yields CATSRETNRPTEAFF.

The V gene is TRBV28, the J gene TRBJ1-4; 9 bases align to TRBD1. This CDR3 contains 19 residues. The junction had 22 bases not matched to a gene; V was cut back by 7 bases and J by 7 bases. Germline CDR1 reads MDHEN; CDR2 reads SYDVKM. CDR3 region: CASTSSIRLNRGRGEKLFF. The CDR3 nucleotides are TGTGCCAGCACCTCCTCAATTCGCCTCAACAGGGGGCGCGGTGAAAAACTGTTTTTT.

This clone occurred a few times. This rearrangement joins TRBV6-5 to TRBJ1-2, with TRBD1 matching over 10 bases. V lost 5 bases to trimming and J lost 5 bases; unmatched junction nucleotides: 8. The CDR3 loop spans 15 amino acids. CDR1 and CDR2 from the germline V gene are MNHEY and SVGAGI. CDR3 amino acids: CASSLGQGFRYGYTF. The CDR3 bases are TGTGCCAGCAGTCTGGGACAGGGGTTTCGGTATGGCTACACCTTC.

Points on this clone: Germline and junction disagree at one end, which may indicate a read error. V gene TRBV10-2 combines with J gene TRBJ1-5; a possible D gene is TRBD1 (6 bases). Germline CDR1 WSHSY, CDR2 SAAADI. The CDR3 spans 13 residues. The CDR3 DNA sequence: TGCGCCACCGGGCGGGGGGGCAAGCAGCCCCAGCATTTT. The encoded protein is CATGRGGKQPQHF.

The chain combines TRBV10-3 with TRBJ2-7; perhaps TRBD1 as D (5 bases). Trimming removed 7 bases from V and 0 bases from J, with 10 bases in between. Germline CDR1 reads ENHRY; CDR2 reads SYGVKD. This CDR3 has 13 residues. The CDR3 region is CAITSTDSYEQYF. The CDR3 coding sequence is TGTGCCATCACCTCGACAGACTCCTACGAGCAGTACTTC.